Listed below are T cell receptor delta chains from one sample, sequenced in a study of Vδ1+ human thymocytes. With CATT, TCRdb re-called clones from the multiplex PCR reads. The sample includes about 75,000 delta-chain clones, approximately 34% of them seen just once. The sequenced sample consisted of Vdelta1+ gamma-delta thymocytes from the thymus. These receptors were obtained from a boy younger than two who had congenital heart surgery. Both conserved end residues are part of each CDR3. D genes are given only for firm matches. Where a row states a size, it is once, few, many or the class of an expanded clone; other rows omit it.

>TRDD2|few|TRDV1|TRDJ1
TGTGCTCTTGGGGTGCCTAGTGCGGCCTTCCTAGTAGAAGGATGGCCAGCGGGGGGCCCAGGGAACCATAAACTCATCTTT
CALGVPSAAFLVEGWPAGGPGNHKLIF
>TRDD3|many|TRDV2|TRDJ1
TGTGCCTGTGACACGGTGGTACTGGGGGCTCCCTACACCGATAAACTCATCTTT
CACDTVVLGAPYTDKLIF
>TRDD3|few|TRDV1|TRDJ1
TGTGCTCTTGGGGAACCGCGGGGGGATACGCGGACCGATAAACTCATCTTT
CALGEPRGDTRTDKLIF
>TRDD3|-|TRDV1|TRDJ1
TGTGCTCTTGGGGAACTTGCGCCTTACTGGGGGATACTGGAGTACACCGATAAACTCATCTTT
CALGELAPYWGILEYTDKLIF
>TRDD3|-|TRDV1|TRDJ1
TGTGCTCTTGGGGATCCACCTCGCTCCACTGGGGATTCAAGCGATAAACTCATCTTT
CALGDPPRSTGDSSDKLIF
>-|-|TRDV1|TRDJ1
TGTGCTCTCCGACTGGCCTTCCTGAGGGACCGGGGGATAGGGACCGATAAACTCATCTTT
CALRLAFLRDRGIGTDKLIF
>TRDD3|few|TRDV1|TRDJ1
TGTGCTCTTGGGAACTTCCTGGGGGACAACACCGATAAACTCATCTTT
CALGNFLGDNTDKLIF
>-|-|TRDV1|TRDJ1
TGTGCTCTTGGGGTCTCTAACACCGATAAACTCATCTTT
CALGVSNTDKLIF
>-|few|TRDV1|TRDJ1
TGTGCTCTTGGGGATCAAAAACCTTCTCGGTACTGGGCCTGCGATAAACTCATCTTT
CALGDQKPSRYWACDKLIF
>TRDD2|-|TRDV1|TRDJ1
TGTGCTCTTGGGGAACTAGCCTTCCTACGTGGGCTGGGGGCCCCGTACACCGATAAACTCATCTTT
CALGELAFLRGLGAPYTDKLIF
>-|few|TRDV1|TRDJ1
TGTGCTCTTGGGGAACTAACCCTACGTAAGGGAGATTCATTGTACACCGATAAACTCATCTTT
CALGELTLRKGDSLYTDKLIF
>-|many|TRDV2|TRDJ1
TGTGCCTGTGACACGGGCCGGGACTACACCGATAAACTCATCTTT
CACDTGRDYTDKLIF
>TRDD3|few|TRDV1|TRDJ1
TGTGCTCTTGGGGAACTTAAATCGGTAGGAACTGGGGGATACGGGGCCGACGATAAACTCATCTTT
CALGELKSVGTGGYGADDKLIF
>-|-|TRDV1|TRDJ1
TGTGCTCTTGGGGAACTAGCTTCCTACTGGGGGTTATTCACCGATAAACTCATCTTT
CALGELASYWGLFTDKLIF
>TRDD3|-|TRDV2|TRDJ1
TGTGCCTGTGAGTACTGGGGGATACCTTATAAACTCATCTTT
CACEYWGIPYKLIF
>TRDD3|-|TRDV1|TRDJ1
TGTGCTCTTGGGGATTTAACGCCCCACCTTGCCATGGGGGACTTCACCTGGCCGGGGCAACTCATCTTT
CALGDLTPHLAMGDFTWPGQLIF
>TRDD3|few|TRDV1|TRDJ1
TGTGCTCTTGGGGAAGCGGCTAAACTGGGGGTTAAACACACCGATAAACTCATCTTT
CALGEAAKLGVKHTDKLIF
>-|few|TRDV1|TRDJ1
TGTGCTCTTGGGGAACTCTGCCTTCCTACGACTGGGGGACCTTTCACCGATAAACTCATCTTT
CALGELCLPTTGGPFTDKLIF
>-|few|TRDV1|TRDJ2
TGTGCTCTTGGCCGCGTGGGGGGTCCGCTAACCATCCCCCTCTCAGCACAACTCTTCTTT
CALGRVGGPLTIPLSAQLFF
>TRDD3|-|TRDV1|TRDJ1
TGTGCTCTTGGGAGGGAAGGCCCCACTCCCACCTACCGACGTTCCGTTTTGGGGGATAGTAATGCCTTCAAAAAATACACCGATAAACTCATCTTT
CALGREGPTPTYRRSVLGDSNAFKKYTDKLIF
>TRDD3|few|TRDV1|TRDJ1
TGTGCTCTTGGGGAACTTTCGACTGGGGGACCGTACACCGATAAACTCATCTTT
CALGELSTGGPYTDKLIF
>-|few|TRDV1|TRDJ1
TGTGCTCTTGGGGAACGGGGAAACACCGATAAACTCATCTTT
CALGERGNTDKLIF
>TRDD3|few|TRDV1|TRDJ1
TGTGCTCTTGGGGAAAAGGAATCCACTGGGGGATACGCCGACTGCACCCCCAATTCTAGGTACACCGATAAACTCATCTTT
CALGEKESTGGYADCTPNSRYTDKLIF
>-|few|TRDV1|TRDJ1
TGTGCTCTTGGGGAACTACGGGCCTACGTTTCAACTGGGATCTGTTCAGGTAATTACACCGATAAACTCATCTTT
CALGELRAYVSTGICSGNYTDKLIF
>-|-|TRDV1|TRDJ1
TGTGCTCTTGGGGAACCTTACACCGATAAACTCATCTTT
CALGEPYTDKLIF
>-|-|TRDV2|TRDJ1
TGTGCCTGTCCAGGAAGTGATACCGATAAACTCATCTTT
CACPGSDTDKLIF
>-|few|TRDV1|TRDJ1
TGTGCTCTTGGGGAACTGGTCTCGGGGGACCACACCGATAAACTCATCTTT
CALGELVSGDHTDKLIF
>-|few|TRDV1|TRDJ1
TGTGCTCTTGGGGAACTCATCGCTAGAGTCTTGACCGATAAACTCATCTTT
CALGELIARVLTDKLIF
>TRDD3|-|TRDV1|TRDJ1
TGTGCTCTTGGGGGATGGGGGATACGGTACACCGATAAACTCATCTTT
CALGGWGIRYTDKLIF
>TRDD3|few|TRDV1|TRDJ1
TGTGCTCTTGGGGACACCGCCTTCTTTACTGGGGGATACGCCCCTAGGGACACCGATAAACTCATCTTT
CALGDTAFFTGGYAPRDTDKLIF
>-|few|TRDV1|TRDJ1
TGTGCTCTTGGGGAATTTCTTAGCTTCTGTGGGTGCACCGATAAACTCATCTTT
CALGEFLSFCGCTDKLIF
>-|-|TRDV1|TRDJ1
TGTGCTCTTGGGGAACTTAGAATTTCCACCGATAAACTCATCTTT
CALGELRISTDKLIF
>-|few|TRDV1|TRDJ1
TGTGCTCTTGGGGATCCGCGGTTTATCCCTTACTGTCCCCCCCGTTACACCGATAAACTCATCTTT
CALGDPRFIPYCPPRYTDKLIF
>TRDD3|few|TRDV1|TRDJ1
TGTGCTCTTGGGGACCGATGGGGTGTACTGGGGGATTGGGGGTACACCGATAAACTCATCTTT
CALGDRWGVLGDWGYTDKLIF
>-|few|TRDV1|TRDJ1
TGTGCTCTTGGGACTATAAGGCGGATGGATGCCAGAGAGTACACCGATAAACTCATCTTT
CALGTIRRMDAREYTDKLIF
>TRDD3|-|TRDV2|TRDJ1
TGTGCCTGTGGGGGGGATTCGTTATACACCGATAAACTCATCTTT
CACGGDSLYTDKLIF
>TRDD3|-|TRDV1|TRDJ1
TGTGCTCTTGGGGAAAGCTGGTCCTACCGTTGGACTGGGGGATACGCGTCGGAACTCATCTTT
CALGESWSYRWTGGYASELIF
>TRDD3|-|TRDV1|TRDJ1
TGTGCTCTTGCCACTTTAGCCTCCCCGAGTCTGGGGGGCATTCGTTATGGGGATAAACTCATCTTT
CALATLASPSLGGIRYGDKLIF
>-|-|TRDV1|TRDJ1
TGTGCTCTTGGGGAATTCAACGTCTGCCGACGAAAACTCATCTTT
CALGEFNVCRRKLIF
>-|-|TRDV1|TRDJ1
TGTGCTCTTGGGGAGTCCCCCGCGAGATACCAGTACACCGATAAACTCATCTTT
CALGESPARYQYTDKLIF